This passage covers 18 T cell receptor beta chains from one sample sequenced in a study of shared clonotypes between healthy human individuals. Only in-frame clones appear in the TCRdb table, and some are missing; sequencing was by immunoSEQ multiplex PCR. The top ten clones hold more than 0.9% of a sample with roughly 2,000,000 clones, about 95% of them seen once. Terminally differentiated effector memory CD45RA+ cells were excluded by CCR7 positive selection of CD45RO-negative cells. Sequences were obtained from naive CD8+ T cells sorted from blood. The receptors were sampled from a man aged 18 to 35 in good health.

This clone was recorded only once. DNA of the CDR3: TGTGCCAGCAGTGCGGTATACGCGGATCAGCCCCAGCATTTT. Its protein is CASSAVYADQPQHF. The chain joins TRBV27 to TRBJ1-5, with unresolved D. The CDR3 covers 14 residues. Germline V lookup: CDR1 MNHEY, CDR2 SMNVEV (reference sequence). Trimming pared 5 bases from V and 5 bases from J, leaving 13 bases between.

V is TRBV6-1 and J is TRBJ1-2, with TRBD1 as a possible D gene (6 bases). CDR3 length: 15 residues. V lost 2 bases and J 6 bases, leaving 16 bases between the germline ends. Germline lookup yields CDR1 MNHNS and CDR2 SASEGT. The CDR3 DNA follows: TGTGCCAGCAGTGAATATCCCGGGGGCGCGAATGGCTACACCTTC. Translated, it gives CASSEYPGGANGYTF.

The chain couples TRBV5-8 to TRBJ2-3, with D possibly TRBD1 on 6 matching bases. CDR1 is SGHTS, CDR2 YDEGEE, per germline. V lost 2 bases to trimming and J lost 0 bases, with 13 bases between them. This CDR3 region has 16 residues. The CDR3 DNA reads as TGTGCCAGCAGCTTCTTCCCAGGGGCCAGCACAGATACGCAGTATTTT. It translates to CASSFFPGASTDTQYF. The variable domain in full, completed from reference TRBV5-8 and TRBJ2-3, reads EAGVTQSPTHLIKTRGQQATLRCSPISGHTSVYWYQQALGLGLQFLLWYDEGEERNRGNFPPRFSGRQFPNYSSELNVNALELEDSALYLCASSFFPGASTDTQYFGPGTRLTVL.

On this clone: The same CDR3 is also encoded by other DNA sequences in this sample. The chain joins TRBV27 to TRBJ2-7; possible D gene TRBD2, 6 bases. CDR3 length: 14 amino acids. V gave up 4 bases and J gave up 0 bases, with 10 bases separating them. CDR1 is MNHEY, CDR2 SMNVEV, per germline (reference sequence). CDR3 in amino acids: CASSSSGSSYEQYF. The CDR3 bases are TGTGCCAGCAGTTCATCCGGGAGCTCCTACGAGCAGTACTTC.

V usage is TRBV5-1 and J usage is TRBJ2-7, with D possibly being TRBD2 (7 bases). This CDR3 spans 16 amino acids. The V end was cut by 0 bases, the J end by 2 bases, with 15 bases between. The germline CDR1 and CDR2 sequences are SGHRS and YFSETQ. CDR3 protein: CASSLVGGPTPYEQYF. CDR3 DNA sequence: TGCGCCAGCAGCTTGGTGGGGGGGCCCACCCCCTACGAGCAGTACTTC.

The chain uses TRBV6-1 and TRBJ2-1; 8 bases fit TRBD2. Per germline, CDR1 MNHNS and CDR2 SASEGT. Trimming removed 6 bases from V and 4 bases from J; junction bases left unmatched: 8. The CDR3 runs 15 residues. CDR3 DNA sequence: TGTGCCAGCAGGGGGGCAGCGGGGGCGTACAATGAGCAGTTCTTC. Amino acid sequence: CASRGAAGAYNEQFF.

This chain uses TRBV9 with TRBJ2-3; tentatively, D is TRBD2 (5 bases). CDR1 is SGDLS, CDR2 YYNGEE, per germline. Trimming cost V 4 bases and J 9 bases, with 24 bases left between them. The CDR3 length is 16 residues. The CDR3 loop is CASSPYGSALEATQYF. The CDR3 nucleotides read TGTGCCAGCAGCCCGTATGGGAGCGCCCTGGAGGCGACGCAGTATTTT.

The chain joins TRBV10-3 to TRBJ2-7; TRBD2 matches 7 bases. CDR1 is ENHRY and CDR2 is SYGVKD in the germline V gene. The V gene end was trimmed by 3 bases and the J gene end by 3 bases; junction bases not matched to a gene: 8. The CDR3 runs 15 residues. In DNA form, the CDR3 reads TGTGCCATCAGTGATCTAGCGGATAAGGGCTACGAGCAGTACTTC. Translating gives CAISDLADKGYEQYF.

The chain uses TRBV19 and TRBJ2-7; D could derive from TRBD1 or TRBD2 (5 bases each). The germline V gene has CDR1 LNHDA and CDR2 SQIVND (reference sequence). Trimming took 3 bases from V and 1 from J, leaving 13 bases between them. This CDR3 region has 15 residues. The CDR3 sequence is CASSMWSGPSYEQYF. The CDR3 DNA follows: TGTGCCAGTAGTATGTGGTCGGGGCCATCCTACGAGCAGTACTTC.

Notes on this clone: Other DNA sequences in the same sample also yield this CDR3. The chain has TRBV7-9 and TRBJ2-7; D uncertain. The germline CDR1 and CDR2 sequences are SEHNR and FQNEAQ (reference sequence). This CDR3 region has 14 residues. V lost 2 bases, J lost 0 bases, and 8 bases lay in between. CDR3 nucleotide sequence: TGTGCCAGCAGCTTAACGGTCAGCTCCTACGAGCAGTACTTC. It encodes CASSLTVSSYEQYF.

Note on this clone: Other DNA sequences from this sample encode an identical CDR3 as well. The J gene is TRBJ1-2, the V gene TRBV19; TRBD1 agrees at 9 bases. Germline-derived CDR1 and CDR2 are LNHDA and SQIVND (reference sequence). Trimming at V came to 8 bases and at J to 2 bases, leaving 3 bases not matched to a gene. The CDR3 is 13 amino acids. This CDR3 reads CASRTGGNYGYTF. The CDR3 nucleotides read TGTGCCAGTCGTACAGGGGGCAACTATGGCTACACCTTC.

The J gene is TRBJ1-4, the V gene TRBV13; D is possibly TRBD1 (5 bases). This CDR3 is built from 15 residues. V was shortened by 5 bases and J by 3 bases, with 13 bases between the two germline ends. Germline loops: CDR1 PRHDT, CDR2 FYEKMQ (reference sequence). CDR3 nucleotides: TGTGCCAGCAGCCCGGGGGGAGACGCTAATGAAAAACTGTTTTTT. Translated, it gives CASSPGGDANEKLFF.

The rearrangement links TRBV10-2 to TRBJ2-7; TRBD2 matches 7 bases. Unmatched junction bases numbered 9, after V lost 7 bases and J lost 3 bases. The CDR3 runs 14 residues. In germline, CDR1 is WSHSY, CDR2 SAAADI. CDR3 coding DNA: TGCGCCAGCAATAGGGAGGGCCAGGTCTACGAGCAGTACTTC. This codes for CASNREGQVYEQYF.

As concerns this clone: The identical CDR3 is also encoded by other nucleotide sequences in the sample. The chain couples TRBV4-1 to TRBJ2-3; TRBD1 agrees at 11 bases. Trimming removed 4 bases from V and 4 bases from J; junction bases left unmatched: 1. Germline CDR1 is MGHRA and CDR2 is YSYEKL. This CDR3 region has 14 residues. The CDR3 is CASSLGQGADTQYF. DNA for the CDR3: TGCGCCAGCAGCCTGGGACAGGGGGCAGATACGCAGTATTTT.

In the case of this clone: Other DNA sequences within the sample encode an identical CDR3. The J gene is TRBJ2-6, the V gene TRBV27; 8 bases align to TRBD2. V lost 0 bases to trimming and J lost 2 bases; unmatched junction nucleotides: 0. The CDR3 is 16 amino acids. Germline V gene sequence: CDR1 MNHEY, CDR2 SMNVEV (reference sequence). For the CDR3, the DNA is TGTGCCAGCAGTTTATCAGCGGGGGCTGGGGCCAACGTCCTGACTTTC. It specifies CASSLSAGAGANVLTF.

As regards this clone: Other nucleotide sequences from this sample produce the same CDR3. The chain employs TRBV5-4 and TRBJ2-5; 7 bases are a match to TRBD2. This CDR3 has 14 amino acids. CDR1 and CDR2 from the germline V gene are SGHNT and YYREEE (reference sequence). Losses at the gene ends were 3 bases for V and 1 base for J; bases not matched to a gene: 3. The CDR3 region is CASSWGGTQETQYF. Written as DNA, the CDR3 is TGTGCCAGCAGCTGGGGAGGGACCCAAGAGACCCAGTACTTC.

The chain recombines TRBV7-6 with TRBJ2-3, with D perhaps matching TRBD1 (6 bases). CDR1 is SGHVS, CDR2 FNYEAQ, per germline. Trimming shortened V by 3 bases and J by 4 bases, and 14 bases separated the two germline ends. The CDR3 has 15 residues. The CDR3 nucleotides are TGTGCCAGCAGCTTCTCAGGGGACGGAGCAGATACGCAGTATTTT. Its protein is CASSFSGDGADTQYF.

The CDR3 DNA sequence: TGCGCCAGCAGCCCCCTATCCCCGCTGGATACGCAGTATTTT. It translates to CASSPLSPLDTQYF. V and J are TRBV5-1 and TRBJ2-3; D call uncertain. Germline CDR1 SGHRS, CDR2 YFSETQ. The CDR3 sequence is 14 residues long. The ends were cut back, 4 bases at V and 6 bases at J, with 15 bases in the middle.